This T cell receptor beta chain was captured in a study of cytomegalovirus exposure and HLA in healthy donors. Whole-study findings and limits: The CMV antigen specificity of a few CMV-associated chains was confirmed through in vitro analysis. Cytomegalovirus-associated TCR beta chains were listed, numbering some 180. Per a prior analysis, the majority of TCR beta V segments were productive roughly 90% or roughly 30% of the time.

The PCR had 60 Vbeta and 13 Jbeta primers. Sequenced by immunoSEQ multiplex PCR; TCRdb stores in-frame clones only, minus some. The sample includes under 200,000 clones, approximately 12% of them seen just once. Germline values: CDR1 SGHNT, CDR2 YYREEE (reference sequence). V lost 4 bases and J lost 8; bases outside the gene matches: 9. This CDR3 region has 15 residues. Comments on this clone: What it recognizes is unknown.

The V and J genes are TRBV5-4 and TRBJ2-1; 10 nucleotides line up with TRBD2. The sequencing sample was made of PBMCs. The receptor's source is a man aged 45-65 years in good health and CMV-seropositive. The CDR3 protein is CASSQTGTSDDEQFF. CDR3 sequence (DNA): TGTGCCAGCAGCCAGACCGGGACTAGCGACGATGAGCAGTTCTTC.